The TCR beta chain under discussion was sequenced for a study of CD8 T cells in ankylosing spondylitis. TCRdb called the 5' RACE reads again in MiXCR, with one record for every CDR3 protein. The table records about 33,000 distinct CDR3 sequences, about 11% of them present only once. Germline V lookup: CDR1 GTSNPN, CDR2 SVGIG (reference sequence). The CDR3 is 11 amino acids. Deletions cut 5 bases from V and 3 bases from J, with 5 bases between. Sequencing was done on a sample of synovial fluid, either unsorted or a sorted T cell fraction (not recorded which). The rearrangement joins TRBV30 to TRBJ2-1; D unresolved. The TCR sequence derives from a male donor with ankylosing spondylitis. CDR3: CAWRSYNEQFF. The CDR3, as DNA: TGTGCCTGGCGTAGCTACAATGAGCAGTTCTTC.